These 29 T cell receptor beta chains were sequenced from one sample in a study of T-cell reconstitution after alpha-beta-depleted transplantation in children. Unique molecular identifiers tagged the TCRbeta library. Each CDR3 protein is one row after TCRdb ran MiXCR on the PCR reads. The sample carries around 490,000 distinct CDR3 sequences, 11% recorded once. The sequencing here drew on PBMCs, mostly from graft donor cells, taken 180 days after TCRalphabeta/CD19-depleted stem cell transplant. The origin of the receptors is a female patient aged 2-9 years who had a stem cell transplant for aplastic anemia, so the T cells may come from the graft donor.

This clonotype was observed many times. V gene TRBV20-1 combines with J gene TRBJ2-7; D not resolved. Germline V gene data show CDR1 as DFQATT and CDR2 as SNEGSKA (reference sequence). Trimming pared 5 bases from V and 2 bases from J, leaving 13 bases between. The CDR3 spans 13 residues. The CDR3 here is CSASRADAYEQYF. The CDR3 DNA follows: TGCAGTGCTTCGAGAGCAGACGCCTACGAGCAGTACTTC.

The chain recombines TRBV18 with TRBJ2-4, with D perhaps matching TRBD1 or TRBD2 (6 bases each). Germline assignment: CDR1 KGHSH and CDR2 LQKENI. The CDR3 is 17 residues long. V was pared by 0 bases and J by 1 base, with 13 bases between. CDR3 nucleotide sequence: TGTGCCAGCTCACCACCAGGAGGGGGGCTTGCCAAAAACATTCAGTACTTC. This codes for CASSPPGGGLAKNIQYF.

This chain uses TRBV12-3 or TRBV12-4 with TRBJ2-3; 9 nucleotides line up with TRBD2. With V trimmed by 8 bases and J by 4 bases, 16 bases remained unmatched. CDR3 length: 17 amino acids. CDR3 sequence reads: CASAQQGGRALADTQYF. The CDR3 DNA reads TGTGCCAGCGCGCAGCAGGGCGGGAGGGCCCTGGCAGATACGCAGTATTTT.

This clonotype was counted between two and nine times. V usage is TRBV4-1 and J usage is TRBJ2-2; 8 bases align to TRBD2. The germline gives CDR1 MGHRA, CDR2 YSYEKL. This CDR3 has 16 residues. With 1 base clipped from V and 4 bases from J, the junction kept 5 bases outside the gene matches. In DNA, the CDR3 is TGCGCCAGCAGCCAAGCGGGACTAGAGTTCACCGGGGAGCTGTTTTTT. The encoded protein is CASSQAGLEFTGELFF.

This clonotype occurred many times. CDR3: CASSQLTGKGGYTF. The CDR3 DNA follows: TGTGCCAGCAGCCAACTCACGGGAAAAGGTGGCTACACCTTC. The rearrangement uses TRBV4-2 and TRBJ1-2, with D unresolved. Trimming cost V 2 bases and J 7 bases, with 14 bases left between them. CDR1 and CDR2 from the germline V gene are LGHNA and YNFKEQ. This CDR3 spans 14 amino acids.

This clonotype was picked up a small number of times. The chain joins TRBV29-1 to TRBJ2-1, with TRBD1 matching 9 bases. CDR1 and CDR2 from the germline V gene are SQVTM and ANQGSEA. This CDR3 is 15 amino acids long. V was clipped by 1 base and J by 1 base; unmatched bases: 2. The CDR3 region has the DNA TGCAGCGTTGAAGGGGGACAGGGATCCTACAATGAGCAGTTCTTC. It encodes CSVEGGQGSYNEQFF.

The gene calls are TRBV20-1 and TRBJ2-7; 9 bases agree with TRBD2. This CDR3 has 14 amino acids. CDR1 is DFQATT, CDR2 SNEGSKA, per germline (reference sequence). Trimming took 6 bases from V and 5 from J; bases not matched to a gene: 11. In nucleotides, the CDR3 is TGCAGTGCAAGATCAGCGGGAGGATACCACGAGCAGTACGTC. Its translation: CSARSAGGYHEQYV.

This clonotype was picked up many times. The chain has TRBV29-1 and TRBJ2-5; TRBD1 matches at 11 bases. The CDR3 sequence is 13 residues long. The germline CDR1 and CDR2 sequences are SQVTM and ANQGSEA. With V trimmed by 6 bases and J by 2 bases, 2 bases remained unmatched. CDR3 residues: CSVWDRGQETQYF. CDR3 DNA sequence: TGCAGCGTCTGGGACAGGGGGCAAGAGACCCAGTACTTC.

The table lists this clonotype with a few counts. The CDR3 DNA sequence: TGTGCCAGCAGCTTAGGTCAGTCTGATCAGCCCCAGCATTTT. Protein product: CASSLGQSDQPQHF. The chain links TRBV7-2 to TRBJ1-5; D remains unclear. V was shortened by 1 base and J by 5 bases, with 9 bases between the two germline ends. The CDR3 runs 14 residues. CDR1 is SGHTA, CDR2 FQGNSA, per germline.

This clonotype came up a few times. The V gene is TRBV28, the J gene TRBJ2-7, with D perhaps matching TRBD2 (6 bases). V was clipped by 6 bases and J by 2 bases, with 23 bases between them. This CDR3 is 17 amino acids long. CDR1 and CDR2 (germline): MDHEN, SYDVKM. Written as DNA, the CDR3 is TGTGCCAGCAGCAGCCTTCCCGGGAGTGTGCCGACCTACGAGCAGTACTTC. It yields the protein CASSSLPGSVPTYEQYF. Full variable domain (remainder filled in from reference TRBV28 and TRBJ2-7): DVKVTQSSRYLVKRTGEKVFLECVQDMDHENMFWYRQDPGLGLRLIYFSYDVKMKEKGDIPEGYSVSREKKERFSLILESASTNQTSMYLCASSSLPGSVPTYEQYFGPGTRLTVT.

This clonotype occurred many times. The chain joins TRBV28 to TRBJ2-7; D gene ambiguous. Germline-derived CDR1 and CDR2 are MDHEN and SYDVKM. V was cut by 1 base and J by 5 bases, with 15 bases left in between. This CDR3 has 15 residues. The CDR3 protein is CASSLFGGVLHEQYF. CDR3 coding DNA: TGTGCCAGCAGTTTATTTGGTGGGGTTCTCCACGAGCAGTACTTC.

The CDR3 DNA reads as TGCAGTGCTTGCCCCGGGACTCTCTCTCGGGATACGCAGTATTTT. Translation gives CSACPGTLSRDTQYF. The rearrangement uses TRBV20-1 and TRBJ2-3; D possibly corresponds to TRBD2 (6 bases). Deletions cut 5 bases from V and 6 bases from J, with 21 bases between. Germline assignment: CDR1 DFQATT and CDR2 SNEGSKA (reference sequence). There are 15 residues in the CDR3.

This clonotype showed up just a few times. The chain joins TRBV29-1 to TRBJ2-5, with a tentative D call TRBD1 (7 bases). The CDR3 loop spans 12 amino acids. V lost 8 bases and J 5 bases, leaving 15 bases between the germline ends. The germline V gene has CDR1 SQVTM and CDR2 ANQGSEA. Written as DNA, the CDR3 is TGCAGCTGTTGGAGGGGGCCGGAGACCCAGTACTTC. Its translation is CSCWRGPETQYF.

This clonotype turned up a few times. The chain combines TRBV4-3 with TRBJ2-3, with D uncertain. The CDR3 is 15 residues long. V lost 5 bases, J lost 4 bases, and 16 bases lay in between. Germline assignment: CDR1 LGHNA and CDR2 YSLEER. The CDR3 DNA follows: TGCGCCAGCAGCTCCACCAGATACGGCCCAGATACGCAGTATTTT. Translated: CASSSTRYGPDTQYF.

The chain has TRBV4-3 and TRBJ2-1; 8 bases are a match to TRBD2. CDR3 length equals 15 residues. V lost 1 base, J lost 10 bases, and 9 bases stayed unmatched. Germline CDR1 and CDR2: LGHNA and YSLEER. CDR3 coding DNA: TGCGCCAGCAGCCAAGGCCCGGGACTAGGGATCGAGCAGTTCTTC. Protein product: CASSQGPGLGIEQFF.

This clonotype came up a few times. The chain has TRBV25-1 and TRBJ2-7; D not certain. CDR1 and CDR2 (germline): MGHDK, SYGVNS. The CDR3 is made up of 11 amino acids. The V gene lost 0 bases and the J gene lost 7 bases, with 4 bases spanning the gap. This chain's CDR3 is CASSEYREQYF. The DNA for the CDR3 is TGTGCCAGCAGTGAATACCGGGAGCAGTACTTC.

V is TRBV7-2 and J is TRBJ2-2, with D unresolved. V shed 0 bases and J shed 8 bases, with 16 bases lying between them. The germline CDR1 and CDR2 sequences are SGHTA and FQGNSA. CDR3 length equals 16 residues. CDR3 residues: CASSLAVTRSYGELFF. CDR3 DNA: TGTGCCAGCAGCTTAGCGGTTACCAGGTCATATGGGGAGCTGTTTTTT.

The rearrangement links TRBV6-5 to TRBJ2-7; 8 bases line up with TRBD2. Germline loops: CDR1 MNHEY, CDR2 SVGAGI. The CDR3 is 14 residues long. V shed 6 bases and J 2 bases; nucleotides not matched to a gene: 6. The chain's CDR3 is CASRTREGAYEQYV. The CDR3 region has the DNA TGTGCCAGCAGGACTCGGGAGGGAGCCTACGAGCAGTACGTC.

In this sample, this clonotype turned up a few times. The chain joins TRBV6-1 to TRBJ2-7; TRBD2 matches 7 bases. V shed 8 bases and J 3 bases; nucleotides not matched to a gene: 10. Germline V gene sequence: CDR1 MNHNS, CDR2 SASEGT. The length of the CDR3 is 14 residues. The CDR3 spells CASGSGRAYYEQYF. CDR3 sequence (DNA): TGTGCCAGCGGGTCGGGGAGGGCCTACTACGAGCAGTACTTC.

The V gene is TRBV7-9, the J gene TRBJ2-3; tentative D call: TRBD1 (8 bases). V shed 5 bases and J shed 4 bases, with 19 bases lying between them. This CDR3 spans 16 amino acids. Germline CDR1 SEHNR, CDR2 FQNEAQ (reference sequence). The CDR3 loop is CASSPSGQGLADTQYF. CDR3 bases: TGTGCCAGCAGCCCTAGCGGACAGGGTTTGGCAGATACGCAGTATTTT.

J is TRBJ2-3 and V is TRBV12-5, with a possible D match to TRBD1 (6 bases). V was clipped by 1 base and J by 2 bases, with 10 bases between them. This CDR3 has 15 residues. The V gene's germline CDR1 is LGHNT and CDR2 FRNRAP. CDR3 residues: CASGLGQVFTDTQYF. The CDR3 nucleotides read TGTGCTAGTGGTTTGGGACAGGTTTTCACAGATACGCAGTATTTT.

This clonotype was detected many times. This chain joins TRBV20-1 and TRBJ2-7; 13 bases fit TRBD2. J was trimmed by 6 bases and V by 4 bases; bases with no gene match: 9. Looked up from germline, CDR1 is DFQATT and CDR2 is SNEGSKA (reference sequence). This CDR3 is 15 amino acids long. This CDR3 reads CSAIGTSGIKFEQYF. For the CDR3, the DNA is TGCAGTGCTATCGGGACTAGCGGGATTAAATTCGAGCAGTACTTC.

In its sample, this clonotype was seen a few times. This rearrangement joins TRBV12-5 to TRBJ2-7; unclear D gene. The V and J ends lost 0 bases and 5 bases respectively, with 11 bases between them. The germline gives CDR1 LGHNT, CDR2 FRNRAP. This CDR3 has 14 amino acids. CDR3 protein: CASGLVLRLDEQYF. CDR3 sequence (DNA): TGTGCTAGTGGTTTGGTTCTACGACTTGACGAGCAGTACTTC.

The chain has TRBV4-3 and TRBJ2-1, with TRBD2 matching 7 bases. V gave up 0 bases and J gave up 9 bases; unmatched junction bases: 14. The CDR3 sequence is 17 residues long. Germline V gene lookup returns CDR1 LGHNA and CDR2 YSLEER. The CDR3 DNA reads TGCGCCAGCAGCCAAGATACACGGTGGGAGGGCCGATCTGAGCAGTTCTTC. This encodes CASSQDTRWEGRSEQFF.

The rearrangement uses TRBV5-1 and TRBJ2-7, with 7 bases identical to TRBD1. The CDR3 has 15 residues. V lost 4 bases and J lost 5; bases outside the gene matches: 12. Germline CDR1 reads SGHRS; CDR2 reads YFSETQ. As DNA, the CDR3 is TGCGCCAGCAGCCACCGGACAGGCCTTCGGGACGAGCAGTACTTC. It specifies CASSHRTGLRDEQYF. Full variable domain (remainder filled in from reference TRBV5-1 and TRBJ2-7): KAGVTQTPRYLIKTRGQQVTLSCSPISGHRSVSWYQQTPGQGLQFLFEYFSETQRNKGNFPGRFSGRQFSNSRSEMNVSTLELGDSALYLCASSHRTGLRDEQYFGPGTRLTVT.

This chain connects TRBV5-5 to TRBJ2-1, with no clear D. Deletions cut 4 bases from V and 0 bases from J, with 17 bases between. CDR3 length: 17 amino acids. Germline CDR1 reads SGHKS; CDR2 reads YYEKEE (reference sequence). CDR3 coding DNA: TGTGCCAGCAGCCTAAACCCCCCTAGAGTCTCCTACAATGAGCAGTTCTTC. This gives the protein CASSLNPPRVSYNEQFF. Full variable domain (missing parts from reference TRBV5-5 and TRBJ2-1): DAGVTQSPTHLIKTRGQQVTLRCSPISGHKSVSWYQQVLGQGPQFIFQYYEKEERGRGNFPDRFSARQFPNYSSELNVNALLLGDSALYLCASSLNPPRVSYNEQFFGPGTRLTVL.

The gene calls are TRBV29-1 and TRBJ2-1, with D hard to call. The CDR3 extends over 14 amino acids. Germline V gene lookup returns CDR1 SQVTM and CDR2 ANQGSEA. Trimming removed 4 bases at V and 6 bases at J, with 16 bases between. CDR3 loop: CSVGLARRVNEQFF. CDR3 coding DNA: TGCAGCGTTGGATTGGCGCGCAGAGTCAATGAGCAGTTCTTC.

This chain joins TRBV4-3 and TRBJ1-1, with a weak D call TRBD1 (5 bases). The CDR3 is 16 amino acids. The germline CDR1 and CDR2 sequences are LGHNA and YSLEER. The V end lost 0 bases, the J end lost 5 bases, and 16 bases lay between the germline ends. CDR3 amino acids: CASSQEGLPGETEAFF. The CDR3 bases are TGCGCCAGCAGCCAAGAGGGACTCCCGGGAGAAACTGAAGCTTTCTTT.

This clonotype showed up many times. The J gene is TRBJ2-5, the V gene TRBV20-1, with D perhaps given as TRBD1 or TRBD2 (5 bases each). The V gene's germline CDR1 is DFQATT and CDR2 SNEGSKA (reference sequence). V gave up 2 bases and J gave up 5 bases, with 21 bases separating them. CDR3 length: 16 amino acids. CDR3 region: CSARLRRDRLGETQYF. The CDR3 DNA reads as TGCAGTGCTAGACTACGCCGGGACCGCCTCGGGGAGACCCAGTACTTC.